The clone carrying this T cell receptor (beta chain) was seen more than once but under ten times. Its antigen is as yet unknown. The data belong to a study of blood T cells in healthy people across ages. With a J-beta primer mix and a sample-barcoded 5' primer, a second PCR ran about 7 to 11 cycles. TCRdb re-called the 5' RACE reads with MiXCR, one entry per CDR3 protein. Among 780,000 or so distinct CDR3 sequences, 56% were seen once, and the ten largest hold roughly 25%. Investigators took around 10 milliliters of peripheral blood from every donor. Isolating PBMCs gave at least 6 million of these cells per sample. V was clipped by 4 bases and J by 5 bases; unmatched bases: 5. This CDR3 is 12 amino acids long. Per germline, CDR1 DFQATT and CDR2 SNEGSKA (reference sequence). Study-wide results and caveats: Relative to aged donors, long-lived donors carried more naive CD4+ cells and displayed higher diversity. Percentage of naive T cells showed a strong correlation with TCR beta diversity.

This clonotype originated in a man aged 40-50 years in good health. V and J are TRBV20-1 and TRBJ2-7; 7 nucleotides align to TRBD2. The sequenced sample was blood. CDR3 protein: CSAMGGRDEQYF. The CDR3 DNA reads as TGCAGTGCTATGGGCGGGAGAGACGAGCAGTACTTC.